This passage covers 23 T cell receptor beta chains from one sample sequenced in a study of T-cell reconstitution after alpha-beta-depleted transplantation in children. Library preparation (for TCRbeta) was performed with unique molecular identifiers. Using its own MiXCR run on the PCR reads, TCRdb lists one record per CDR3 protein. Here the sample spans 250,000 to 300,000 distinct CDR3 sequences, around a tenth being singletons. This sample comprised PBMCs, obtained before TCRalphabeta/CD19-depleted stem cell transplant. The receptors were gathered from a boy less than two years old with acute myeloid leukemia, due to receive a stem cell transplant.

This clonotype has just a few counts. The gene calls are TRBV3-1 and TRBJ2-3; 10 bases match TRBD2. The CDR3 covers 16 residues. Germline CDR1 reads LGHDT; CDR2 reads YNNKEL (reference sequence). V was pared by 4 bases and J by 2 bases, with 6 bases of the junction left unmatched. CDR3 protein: CASSLVTSGPTDTQYF. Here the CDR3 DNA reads TGTGCCAGCAGCCTAGTGACTAGCGGGCCCACAGATACGCAGTATTTT.

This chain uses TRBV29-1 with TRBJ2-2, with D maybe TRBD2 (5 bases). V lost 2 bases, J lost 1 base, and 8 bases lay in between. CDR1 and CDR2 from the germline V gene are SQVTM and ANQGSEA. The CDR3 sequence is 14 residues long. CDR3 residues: CSVEIRGNTGELFF. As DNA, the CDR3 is TGCAGCGTTGAAATCCGGGGGAACACCGGGGAGCTGTTTTTT.

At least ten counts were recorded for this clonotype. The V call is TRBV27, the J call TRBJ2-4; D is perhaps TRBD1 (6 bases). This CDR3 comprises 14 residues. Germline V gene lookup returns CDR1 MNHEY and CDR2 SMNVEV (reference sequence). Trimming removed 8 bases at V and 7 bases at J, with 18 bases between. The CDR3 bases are TGTGCCAGCCGCCCCGGGACACCGGGGAACATTCAGTACTTC. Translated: CASRPGTPGNIQYF.

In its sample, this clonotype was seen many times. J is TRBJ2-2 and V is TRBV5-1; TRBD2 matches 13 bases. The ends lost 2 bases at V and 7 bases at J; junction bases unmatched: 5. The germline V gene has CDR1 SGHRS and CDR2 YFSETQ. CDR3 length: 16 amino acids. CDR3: CASSFGLAGVDGELFF. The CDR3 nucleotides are TGCGCCAGCAGCTTCGGACTAGCGGGAGTGGACGGGGAGCTGTTTTTT.

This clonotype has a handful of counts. CDR3 DNA: TGTGCCAGCAGCCCAAGACTAGCGGTAGAGACCCAGTACTTC. This encodes CASSPRLAVETQYF. The gene calls are TRBV9 and TRBJ2-5, with 9 bases matching TRBD2. The V segment lost 4 bases and the J segment 4 bases; nucleotides outside the gene matches: 5. CDR1 is SGDLS, CDR2 YYNGEE, per germline. The CDR3 is 14 amino acids.

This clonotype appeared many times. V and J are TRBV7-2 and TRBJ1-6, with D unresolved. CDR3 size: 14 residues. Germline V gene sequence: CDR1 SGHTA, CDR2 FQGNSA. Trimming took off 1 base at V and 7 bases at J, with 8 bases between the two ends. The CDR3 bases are TGTGCCAGCAGCTTAGACCAGCGGAATTCACCCCTCCACTTT. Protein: CASSLDQRNSPLHF.

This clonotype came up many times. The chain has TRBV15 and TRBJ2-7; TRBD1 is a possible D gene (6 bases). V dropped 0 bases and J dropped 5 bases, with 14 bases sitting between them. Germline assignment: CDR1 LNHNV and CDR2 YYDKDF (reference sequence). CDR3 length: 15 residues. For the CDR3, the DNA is TGTGCCACCAGCAGAGATGGGAACAGGGTGAACGAGCAGTACTTC. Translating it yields CATSRDGNRVNEQYF.

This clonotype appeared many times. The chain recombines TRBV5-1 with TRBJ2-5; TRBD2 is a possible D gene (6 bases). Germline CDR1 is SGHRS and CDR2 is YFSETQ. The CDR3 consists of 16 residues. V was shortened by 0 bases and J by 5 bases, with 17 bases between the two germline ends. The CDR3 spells CASSLVPGRAGETQYF. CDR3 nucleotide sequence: TGCGCCAGCAGCTTGGTACCCGGCAGGGCGGGGGAGACCCAGTACTTC.

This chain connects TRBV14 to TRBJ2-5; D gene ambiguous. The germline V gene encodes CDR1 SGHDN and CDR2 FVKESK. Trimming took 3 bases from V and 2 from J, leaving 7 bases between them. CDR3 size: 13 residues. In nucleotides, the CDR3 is TGTGCCAGCAGCCAGCAGAGGCAAGAGACCCAGTACTTC. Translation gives CASSQQRQETQYF.

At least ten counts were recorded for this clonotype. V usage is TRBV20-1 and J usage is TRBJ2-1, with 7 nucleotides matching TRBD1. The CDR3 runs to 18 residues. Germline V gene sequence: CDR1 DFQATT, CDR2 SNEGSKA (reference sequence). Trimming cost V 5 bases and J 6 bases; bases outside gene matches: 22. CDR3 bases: TGCAGTGCTGCTAGGTTGAGGTCCGGGACAGTATGTTGCAATGAGCAGTTCTTC. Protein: CSAARLRSGTVCCNEQFF.

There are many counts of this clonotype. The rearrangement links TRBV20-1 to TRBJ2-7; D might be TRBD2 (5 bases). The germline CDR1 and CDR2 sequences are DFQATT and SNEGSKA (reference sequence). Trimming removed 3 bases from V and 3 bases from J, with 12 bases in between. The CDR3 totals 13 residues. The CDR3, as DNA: TGCAGTGCTAGTACCGGAGAGGGCTACGAGCAGTACTTC. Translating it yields CSASTGEGYEQYF.

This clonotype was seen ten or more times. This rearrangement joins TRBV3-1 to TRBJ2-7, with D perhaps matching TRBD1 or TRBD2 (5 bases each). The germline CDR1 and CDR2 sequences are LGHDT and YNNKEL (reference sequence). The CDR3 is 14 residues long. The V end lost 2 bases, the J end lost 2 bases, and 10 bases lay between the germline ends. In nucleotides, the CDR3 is TGTGCCAGCAGCCAATTAGGGACCCCCTACGAGCAGTACTTC. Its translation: CASSQLGTPYEQYF.

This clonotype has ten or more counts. In DNA form, the CDR3 reads TGTGCCAGCAGTGGAGGACAGGGCCTCTACCGTTCACCCCTCCACTTT. Translation gives CASSGGQGLYRSPLHF. The gene calls are TRBV6-1 and TRBJ1-6; 8 nucleotides line up with TRBD1. Germline assignment: CDR1 MNHNS and CDR2 SASEGT. This CDR3 has 16 amino acids. V lost 4 bases to trimming and J lost 9 bases; unmatched junction nucleotides: 11.

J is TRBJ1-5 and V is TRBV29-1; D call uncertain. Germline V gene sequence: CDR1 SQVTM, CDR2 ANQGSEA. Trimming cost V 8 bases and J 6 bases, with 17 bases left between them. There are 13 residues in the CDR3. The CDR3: CSIGPDQRQPQHF. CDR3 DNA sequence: TGCAGCATTGGTCCGGACCAGCGTCAGCCCCAGCATTTT.

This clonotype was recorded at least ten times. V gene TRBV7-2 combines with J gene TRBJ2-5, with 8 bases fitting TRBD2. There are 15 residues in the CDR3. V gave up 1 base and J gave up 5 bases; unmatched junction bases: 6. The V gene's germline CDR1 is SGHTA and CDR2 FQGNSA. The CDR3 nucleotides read TGTGCCAGCAGCTTAGGAGACGGGAGGGCGGAGACCCAGTACTTC. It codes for CASSLGDGRAETQYF.

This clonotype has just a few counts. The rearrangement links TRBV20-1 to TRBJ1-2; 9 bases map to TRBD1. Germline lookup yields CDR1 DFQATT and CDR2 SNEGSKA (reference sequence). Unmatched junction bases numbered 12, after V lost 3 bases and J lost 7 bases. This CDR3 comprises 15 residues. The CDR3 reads CSASGIQQGALGYTF. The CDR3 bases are TGCAGTGCTAGCGGGATACAACAGGGGGCGCTTGGCTACACCTTC.

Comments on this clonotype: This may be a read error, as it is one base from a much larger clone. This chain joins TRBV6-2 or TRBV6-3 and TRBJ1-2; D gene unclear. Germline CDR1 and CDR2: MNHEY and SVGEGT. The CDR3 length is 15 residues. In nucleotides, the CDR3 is TGTGCCAGCAGTTACTCGGACGGGTTGGAGGAAGGCTACGCCTTC. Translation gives CASSYSDGLEEGYAF.

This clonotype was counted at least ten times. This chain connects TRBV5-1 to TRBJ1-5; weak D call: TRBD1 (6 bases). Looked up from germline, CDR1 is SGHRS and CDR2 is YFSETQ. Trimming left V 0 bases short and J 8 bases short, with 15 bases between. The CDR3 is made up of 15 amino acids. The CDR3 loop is CASSLAGGLAKPQHF. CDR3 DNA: TGCGCCAGCAGCTTGGCCGGGGGGCTGGCGAAGCCCCAGCATTTT.

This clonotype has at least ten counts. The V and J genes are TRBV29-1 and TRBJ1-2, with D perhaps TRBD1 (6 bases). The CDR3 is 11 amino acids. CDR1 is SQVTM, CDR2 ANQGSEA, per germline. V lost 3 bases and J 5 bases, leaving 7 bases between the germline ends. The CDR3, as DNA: TGCAGCGTTGACAGGGGATATGGCTACACCTTC. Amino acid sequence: CSVDRGYGYTF.

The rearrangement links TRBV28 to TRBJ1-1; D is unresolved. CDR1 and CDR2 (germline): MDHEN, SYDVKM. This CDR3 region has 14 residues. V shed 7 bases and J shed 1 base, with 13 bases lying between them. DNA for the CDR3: TGTGCCAGCATTACGAAAGGACGGAACACTGAAGCTTTCTTT. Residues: CASITKGRNTEAFF.

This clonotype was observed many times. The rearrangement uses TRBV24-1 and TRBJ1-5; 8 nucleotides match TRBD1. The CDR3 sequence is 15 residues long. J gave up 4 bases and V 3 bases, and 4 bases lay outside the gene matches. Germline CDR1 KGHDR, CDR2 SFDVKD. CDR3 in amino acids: CATSDPGTGNQPQHF. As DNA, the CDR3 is TGTGCCACCAGTGATCCAGGGACAGGTAATCAGCCCCAGCATTTT.

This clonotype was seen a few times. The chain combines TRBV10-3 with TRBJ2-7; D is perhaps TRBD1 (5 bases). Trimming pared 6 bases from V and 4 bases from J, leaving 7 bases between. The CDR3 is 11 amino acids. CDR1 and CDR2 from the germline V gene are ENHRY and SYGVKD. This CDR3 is CAIRNRYEQYF. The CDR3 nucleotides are TGTGCCATCAGAAACAGGTACGAGCAGTACTTC.

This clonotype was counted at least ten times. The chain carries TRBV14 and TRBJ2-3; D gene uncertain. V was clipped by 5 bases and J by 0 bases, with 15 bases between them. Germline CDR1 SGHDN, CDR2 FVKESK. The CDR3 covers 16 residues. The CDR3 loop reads CASSRRHRSSTDTQYF. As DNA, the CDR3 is TGTGCCAGCAGCAGACGACACCGGTCTAGCACAGATACGCAGTATTTT.